This T cell receptor (beta chain) was observed in a study of PD-L1 blockade in urothelial cancer. Noted time point: peripheral blood 6 weeks after treatment start. Some clones are missing from TCRdb's copy, which holds only in-frame ones; the method was immunoSEQ multiplex PCR. The repertoire holds 20,000 to 25,000 clones, with roughly 84% as singletons. Trimming took 1 base from V and 4 from J, leaving 7 bases between them. CDR1 LNHDA and CDR2 SQIVND come from the germline V gene (reference sequence). CDR3 size: 14 residues. The chain is built from TRBV19 and TRBJ2-2, with D perhaps TRBD1 (6 bases). This sample comprised PBMCs, obtained around atezolizumab (anti-PD-L1) treatment. The source is a man in his sixties or seventies with urothelial cancer. In DNA, the CDR3 is TGTGCCAGTAGTATAGGACAGGCCACCGGGGAGCTGTTTTTT. Protein: CASSIGQATGELFF.